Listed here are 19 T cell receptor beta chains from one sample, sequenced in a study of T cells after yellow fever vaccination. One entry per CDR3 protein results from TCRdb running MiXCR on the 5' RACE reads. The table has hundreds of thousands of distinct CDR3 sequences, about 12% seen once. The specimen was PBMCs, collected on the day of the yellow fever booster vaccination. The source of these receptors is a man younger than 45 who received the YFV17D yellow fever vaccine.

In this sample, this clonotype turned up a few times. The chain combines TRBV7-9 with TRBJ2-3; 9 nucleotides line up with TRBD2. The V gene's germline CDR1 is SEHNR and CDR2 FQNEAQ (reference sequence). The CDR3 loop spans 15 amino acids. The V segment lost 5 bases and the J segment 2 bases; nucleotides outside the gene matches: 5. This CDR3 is CASSRQREDTDTQYF. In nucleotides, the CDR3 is TGTGCCAGCAGCAGACAGCGGGAGGACACAGATACGCAGTATTTT.

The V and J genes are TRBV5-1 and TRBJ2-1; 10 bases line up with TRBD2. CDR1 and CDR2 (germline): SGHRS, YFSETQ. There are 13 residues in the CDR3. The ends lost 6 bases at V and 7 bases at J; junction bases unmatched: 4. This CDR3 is CASMLAGDNEQFF. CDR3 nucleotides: TGCGCCAGCATGCTAGCGGGAGATAATGAGCAGTTCTTC.

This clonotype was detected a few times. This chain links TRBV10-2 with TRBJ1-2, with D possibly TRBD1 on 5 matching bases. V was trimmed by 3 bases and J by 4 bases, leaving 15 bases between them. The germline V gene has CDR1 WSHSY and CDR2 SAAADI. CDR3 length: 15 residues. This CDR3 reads CASSERVRDRYGYTF. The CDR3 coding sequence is TGCGCCAGCAGTGAACGGGTGAGGGACCGCTATGGCTACACCTTC.

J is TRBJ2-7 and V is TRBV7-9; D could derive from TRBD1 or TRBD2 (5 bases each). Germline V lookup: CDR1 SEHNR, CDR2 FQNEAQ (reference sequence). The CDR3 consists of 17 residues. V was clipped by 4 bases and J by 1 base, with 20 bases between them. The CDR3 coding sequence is TGTGCCAGCAGCTCGGTGGGGGAGAGGGGTCGATCCTACGAGCAGTACTTC. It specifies CASSSVGERGRSYEQYF.

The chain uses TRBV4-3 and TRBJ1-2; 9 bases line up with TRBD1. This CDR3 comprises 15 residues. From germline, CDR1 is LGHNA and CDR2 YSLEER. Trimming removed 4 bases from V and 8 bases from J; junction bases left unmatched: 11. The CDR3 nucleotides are TGCGCCAGCAGCCCCGATACAGGGGGCGAATTCGGCTACACCTTC. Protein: CASSPDTGGEFGYTF.

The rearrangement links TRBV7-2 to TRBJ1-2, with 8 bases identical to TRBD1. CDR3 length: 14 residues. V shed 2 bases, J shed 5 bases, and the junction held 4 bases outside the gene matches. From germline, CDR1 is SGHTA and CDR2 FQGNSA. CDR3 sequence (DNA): TGTGCCAGCAGCTTAACGCAGGGGGCGTATGGCTACACCTTC. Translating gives CASSLTQGAYGYTF.

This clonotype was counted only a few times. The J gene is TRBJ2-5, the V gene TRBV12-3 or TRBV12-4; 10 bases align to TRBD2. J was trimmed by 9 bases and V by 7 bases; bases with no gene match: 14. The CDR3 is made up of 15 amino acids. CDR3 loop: CASKYSGRPQGSQYF. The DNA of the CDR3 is TGTGCCAGCAAGTATAGCGGGAGGCCCCAGGGGTCCCAGTACTTC.

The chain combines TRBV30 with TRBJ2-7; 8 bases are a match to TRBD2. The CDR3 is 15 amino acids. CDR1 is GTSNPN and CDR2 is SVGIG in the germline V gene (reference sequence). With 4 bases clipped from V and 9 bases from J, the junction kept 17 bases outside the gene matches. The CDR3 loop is CAWNWSGSNRLGQYF. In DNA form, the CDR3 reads TGTGCCTGGAATTGGAGCGGGAGTAATCGTCTGGGGCAGTACTTC.

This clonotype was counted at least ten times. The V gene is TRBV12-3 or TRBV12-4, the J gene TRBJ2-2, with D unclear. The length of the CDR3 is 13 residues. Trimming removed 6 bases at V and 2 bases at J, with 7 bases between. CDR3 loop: CASRGSNTGELFF. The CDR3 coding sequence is TGTGCCAGCAGGGGTTCCAACACCGGGGAGCTGTTTTTT.

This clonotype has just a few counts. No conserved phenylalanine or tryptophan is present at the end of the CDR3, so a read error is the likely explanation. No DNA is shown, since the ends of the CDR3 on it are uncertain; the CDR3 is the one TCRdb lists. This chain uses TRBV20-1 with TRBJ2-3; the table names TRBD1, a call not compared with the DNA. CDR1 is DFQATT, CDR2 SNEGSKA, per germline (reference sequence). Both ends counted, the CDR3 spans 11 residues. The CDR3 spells CSARAEVNSAL.

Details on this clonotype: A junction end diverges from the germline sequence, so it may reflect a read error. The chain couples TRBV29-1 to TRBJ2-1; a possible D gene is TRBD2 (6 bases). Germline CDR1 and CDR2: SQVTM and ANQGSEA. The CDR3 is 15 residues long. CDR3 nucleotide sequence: TGCAGCGTTGAAACGGGGTCAGGGAGGTACAATGAGAAGTTCTTC. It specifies CSVETGSGRYNEKFF.

The CDR3 sequence is CAISRDDRDEQYF. CDR3 nucleotides: TGTGCCATCAGTAGGGACGACAGGGACGAGCAGTACTTC. The chain uses TRBV10-3 and TRBJ2-7, with 7 bases matching TRBD1. With V trimmed by 5 bases and J by 5 bases, 6 bases remained unmatched. The CDR3 is 13 residues long. CDR1 ENHRY and CDR2 SYGVKD come from the germline V gene.

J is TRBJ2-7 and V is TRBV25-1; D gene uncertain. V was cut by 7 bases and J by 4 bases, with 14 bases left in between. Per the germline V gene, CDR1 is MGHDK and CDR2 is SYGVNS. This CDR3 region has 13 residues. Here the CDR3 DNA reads TGTGCCAGCACCCTCGGAGCCCCTTACGAGCAGTACTTC. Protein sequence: CASTLGAPYEQYF.

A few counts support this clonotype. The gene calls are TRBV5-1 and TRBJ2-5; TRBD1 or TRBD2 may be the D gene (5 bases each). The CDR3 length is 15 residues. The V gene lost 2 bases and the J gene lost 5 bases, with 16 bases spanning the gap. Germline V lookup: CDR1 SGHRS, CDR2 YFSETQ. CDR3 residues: CASSFRDPSRETQYF. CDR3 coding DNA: TGCGCCAGCAGCTTCCGGGACCCAAGCCGGGAGACCCAGTACTTC.

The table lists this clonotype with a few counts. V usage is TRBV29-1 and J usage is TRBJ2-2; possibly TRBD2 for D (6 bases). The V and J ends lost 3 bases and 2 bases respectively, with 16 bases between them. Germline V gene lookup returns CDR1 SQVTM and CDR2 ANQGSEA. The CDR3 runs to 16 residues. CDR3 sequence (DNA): TGCAGCGTTGATGTGCAGAGGACTACAAACACCGGGGAGCTGTTTTTT. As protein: CSVDVQRTTNTGELFF.

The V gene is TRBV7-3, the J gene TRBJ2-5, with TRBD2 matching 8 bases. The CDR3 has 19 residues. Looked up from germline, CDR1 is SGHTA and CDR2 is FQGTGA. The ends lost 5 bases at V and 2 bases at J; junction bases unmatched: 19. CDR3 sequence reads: CASSQNPFRSGIIQETQYF. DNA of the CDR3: TGTGCCAGCAGCCAAAATCCGTTCCGTAGCGGGATTATTCAAGAGACCCAGTACTTC.

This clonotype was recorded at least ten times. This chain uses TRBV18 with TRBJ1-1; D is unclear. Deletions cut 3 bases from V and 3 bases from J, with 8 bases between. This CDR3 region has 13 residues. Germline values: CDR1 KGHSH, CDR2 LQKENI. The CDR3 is CASSPQEDTEAFF. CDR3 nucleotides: TGTGCCAGCTCACCGCAGGAGGACACTGAAGCTTTCTTT.

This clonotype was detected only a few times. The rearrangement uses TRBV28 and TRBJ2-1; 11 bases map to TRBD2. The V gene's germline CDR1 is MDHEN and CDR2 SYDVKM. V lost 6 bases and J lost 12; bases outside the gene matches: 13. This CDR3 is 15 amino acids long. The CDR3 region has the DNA TGTGCCAGCAGCCCCCGGACTAGCGGGCCATCCCGGCAGTTCTTC. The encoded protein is CASSPRTSGPSRQFF.

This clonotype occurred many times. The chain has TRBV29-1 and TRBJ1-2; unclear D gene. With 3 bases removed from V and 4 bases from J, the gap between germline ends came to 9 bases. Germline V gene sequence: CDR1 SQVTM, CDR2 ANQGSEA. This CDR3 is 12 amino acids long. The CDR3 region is CSVEKDVYGYTF. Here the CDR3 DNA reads TGCAGCGTTGAGAAGGACGTCTATGGCTACACCTTC.